The 17 T cell receptor beta chains given below trace back to one sample, sequenced in a study of human T cells and chemical hapten exposure. Regarding time point: patch test 3, about 24 weeks after DPC sensitization. The treatment here: therapeutic diphenylcyclopropenone sensitization with weekly scalp DPC. TCRdb processed the RACE reads anew with MiXCR; each CDR3 protein has one entry. The repertoire holds 180,000 or so distinct CDR3 sequences, more than 20% seen once, with 2.5% in the top ten. Source: whole blood, taken in connection with sensitization to the hapten diphenylcyclopropenone (DPC). These receptors originate from a woman between 40 and 50 years old with alopecia areata. Some clones in this sample may be carry-over from other donors' samples.

The V and J genes are TRBV24-1 and TRBJ2-3; D tentatively fits TRBD1 or TRBD2 (5 bases each). V lost 7 bases and J lost 2, with 12 bases in between. The CDR3 has 14 amino acids. Germline V lookup: CDR1 KGHDR, CDR2 SFDVKD. CDR3 residues: CATRTGADTDTQYF. The DNA for the CDR3 is TGTGCCACCAGGACCGGGGCAGACACAGATACGCAGTATTTT.

This clonotype was seen a few times. This sequence joins TRBV5-1 and TRBJ2-7; 8 bases agree with TRBD2. V lost 1 base and J lost 2; bases outside the gene matches: 2. This CDR3 region has 14 residues. Germline V lookup: CDR1 SGHRS, CDR2 YFSETQ. The CDR3 DNA reads as TGCGCCAGCAGCTTGAGTAGCGGGGCCTACGAGCAGTACTTC. Translating it yields CASSLSSGAYEQYF.

This clonotype was counted a few times. The rearrangement joins TRBV5-1 to TRBJ2-7, with D uncertain. The CDR3 is 13 residues long. Trimming removed 0 bases from V and 2 bases from J, with 6 bases in between. The germline gives CDR1 SGHRS, CDR2 YFSETQ. The DNA of the CDR3 is TGCGCCAGCAGCTTGGGTACAACCTACGAGCAGTACTTC. Residues: CASSLGTTYEQYF.

The chain links TRBV10-3 to TRBJ1-1; 10 bases map to TRBD1. V was pared by 4 bases and J by 4 bases, with 6 bases of the junction left unmatched. From germline, CDR1 is ENHRY and CDR2 SYGVKD. This CDR3 contains 15 residues. This chain's CDR3 is CAISGWTGGGTEAFF. The CDR3 DNA is TGTGCCATCAGTGGTTGGACAGGGGGAGGCACTGAAGCTTTCTTT.

The sample holds many counts of this clonotype. The gene calls are TRBV29-1 and TRBJ2-7; D not resolved. The CDR3 sequence is 12 residues long. The germline V gene has CDR1 SQVTM and CDR2 ANQGSEA. The V and J ends lost 4 bases and 5 bases respectively, with 12 bases between them. CDR3 amino acids: CSVGEGIHEQYF. CDR3 sequence (DNA): TGCAGCGTTGGGGAAGGGATCCACGAGCAGTACTTC.

Ten or more counts support this clonotype. This rearrangement joins TRBV4-2 to TRBJ2-5; TRBD1 agrees at 11 bases. V was clipped by 3 bases and J by 2 bases; unmatched bases: 5. The germline V gene has CDR1 LGHNA and CDR2 YNFKEQ. The CDR3 has 16 residues. CDR3 nucleotide sequence: TGTGCCAGCAGCCAGGGGGACAGGGGGATACAAGAGACCCAGTACTTC. Translation gives CASSQGDRGIQETQYF.

The chain carries TRBV6-2 or TRBV6-3 and TRBJ2-4; the match to TRBD2 covers 9 bases. Germline V gene lookup returns CDR1 MNHEY and CDR2 SVGEGT. CDR3 length equals 16 residues. With 6 bases clipped from V and 0 bases from J, the junction kept 6 bases outside the gene matches. As DNA, the CDR3 is TGTGCCAGCAGAGATAGCGGGGGAATAGCCAAAAACATTCAGTACTTC. This translates into CASRDSGGIAKNIQYF.

This clonotype was recorded a few times. The chain combines TRBV29-1 with TRBJ2-4; 8 bases fit TRBD1. The germline V gene encodes CDR1 SQVTM and CDR2 ANQGSEA. The V gene end was trimmed by 4 bases and the J gene end by 7 bases; junction bases not matched to a gene: 6. The CDR3 sequence is 13 residues long. For the CDR3, the DNA is TGCAGCGTTGGGGGGACAGGTTGGAACATTCAGTACTTC. As protein: CSVGGTGWNIQYF.

The V gene is TRBV2, the J gene TRBJ2-1; D is uncertain. The germline gives CDR1 SNHLY, CDR2 FYNNEI. This CDR3 spans 14 amino acids. The V and J ends lost 5 bases and 0 bases respectively, with 8 bases between them. The CDR3 nucleotides read TGTGCCAGCAGTAACAGCCGCTCCTACAATGAGCAGTTCTTC. It is translated as CASSNSRSYNEQFF. Complete variable domain (other parts from reference TRBV2 and TRBJ2-1): EPEVTQTPSHQVTQMGQEVILRCVPISNHLYFYWYRQILGQKVEFLVSFYNNEISEKSEIFDDQFSVERPDGSNFTLKIRSTKLEDSAMYFCASSNSRSYNEQFFGPGTRLTVL.

In this sample, this clonotype turned up a few times. The chain combines TRBV29-1 with TRBJ2-7, with 8 nucleotides matching TRBD1. J lost 2 bases, V lost 4 bases, and 1 base had no gene match. The CDR3 spans 12 residues. Per the germline V gene, CDR1 is SQVTM and CDR2 is ANQGSEA. The CDR3: CSVADRAYEQYF. In nucleotides, the CDR3 is TGCAGCGTTGCGGACAGGGCCTACGAGCAGTACTTC.

The rearrangement links TRBV20-1 to TRBJ1-6; the D is unclear. V was cut by 5 bases and J by 0 bases, with 14 bases left in between. The germline V gene encodes CDR1 DFQATT and CDR2 SNEGSKA (reference sequence). The CDR3 is 16 amino acids. In DNA, the CDR3 is TGCAGTGCTCTTGGTGTCATACGCTCCTATAATTCACCCCTCCACTTT. Translating gives CSALGVIRSYNSPLHF.

The gene calls are TRBV20-1 and TRBJ1-1; D possibly corresponds to TRBD1 (5 bases). The CDR3 is made up of 14 amino acids. CDR1 and CDR2 from the germline V gene are DFQATT and SNEGSKA (reference sequence). V shed 0 bases and J shed 1 base, with 9 bases lying between them. This CDR3 is CSARDFRGNTEAFF. CDR3 coding DNA: TGCAGTGCTAGAGATTTTAGGGGGAACACTGAAGCTTTCTTT.

CDR3 in DNA: TGCAGTGCTTTGAGACTAGCGGGAGGGGTATCGGATACGCAGTATTTT. It yields the protein CSALRLAGGVSDTQYF. The chain couples TRBV20-1 to TRBJ2-3; 14 bases fit TRBD2. Germline CDR1 is DFQATT and CDR2 is SNEGSKA (reference sequence). The junction had 10 bases not matched to a gene; V was cut back by 5 bases and J by 6 bases. CDR3 size: 16 residues.

Only a few counts were recorded for this clonotype. This sequence joins TRBV4-2 and TRBJ2-3; 7 nucleotides line up with TRBD1. V was clipped by 0 bases and J by 4 bases; unmatched bases: 4. Germline lookup yields CDR1 LGHNA and CDR2 YNFKEQ. CDR3 size: 15 residues. CDR3 sequence reads: CASSQDKGGSDTQYF. As DNA, the CDR3 is TGTGCCAGCAGCCAAGATAAAGGGGGCTCAGATACGCAGTATTTT.

This chain connects TRBV4-2 to TRBJ2-2; TRBD2 is a possible D gene (6 bases). Germline CDR1 is LGHNA and CDR2 is YNFKEQ. Trimming removed 6 bases from V and 2 bases from J, with 16 bases in between. The length of the CDR3 is 16 residues. The DNA for the CDR3 is TGTGCCAGCAGTCGGACTCCGGGACTTAACACCGGGGAGCTGTTTTTT. Translated: CASSRTPGLNTGELFF.

The V and J genes are TRBV6-2 or TRBV6-3 and TRBJ2-5; 10 bases line up with TRBD2. The CDR3 is made up of 15 amino acids. Germline values: CDR1 MNHEY, CDR2 SVGEGT. V was clipped by 2 bases and J by 6 bases; unmatched bases: 6. CDR3 in DNA: TGTGCCAGCAGTTACGCGGCTAGCGGGAGAAAGACCCAGTACTTC. Encoded protein: CASSYAASGRKTQYF.

The chain combines TRBV5-1 with TRBJ1-1; no firm D call. Germline lookup yields CDR1 SGHRS and CDR2 YFSETQ. The V gene lost 4 bases and the J gene lost 4 bases, with 14 bases spanning the gap. This CDR3 has 14 residues. The CDR3 nucleotides read TGCGCCAGCAGCCGGCTCGGGTCAGGCACTGAAGCTTTCTTT. It yields the protein CASSRLGSGTEAFF.